The 30 T cell receptor beta chains reported below all come from one sample, sequenced in a study of cytomegalovirus exposure and HLA in healthy donors. Assay: immunoSEQ multiplex PCR; the TCRdb copy retains only in-frame clones and omits some. The sample yields roughly 120,000 clones, around 85% seen once. Sequencing was performed on PBMCs. The receptor set was obtained from a man between 18 and 35 years old in good health and CMV-seropositive.

The chain carries TRBV7-9 and TRBJ1-3, with D unclear. The V and J ends lost 5 bases and 7 bases respectively, with 9 bases between them. In germline, CDR1 is SEHNR, CDR2 FQNEAQ (reference sequence). The CDR3 totals 12 residues. For the CDR3, the DNA is TGTGCCAGCAGCGACCCCGGGAACACCATATATTTT. Its translation: CASSDPGNTIYF.

The chain recombines TRBV6-6 with TRBJ2-3; tentatively, D is TRBD1 (6 bases). The CDR3 is 16 amino acids. V was shortened by 2 bases and J by 0 bases, with 12 bases between the two germline ends. CDR1 is MNHNY, CDR2 SVGAGI, per germline (reference sequence). CDR3 DNA: TGTGCCAGCAGTTACCCACGAGGACAGAGCACAGATACGCAGTATTTT. Protein product: CASSYPRGQSTDTQYF.

J is TRBJ2-7 and V is TRBV7-2; 9 nucleotides agree with TRBD1. J gave up 4 bases and V 5 bases, and 12 bases lay outside the gene matches. Germline CDR1 reads SGHTA; CDR2 reads FQGNSA. The length of the CDR3 is 16 residues. The CDR3 protein is CASSHLPGQGKYEQYF. Here the CDR3 DNA reads TGTGCCAGCAGCCATCTCCCGGGACAGGGCAAATACGAGCAGTACTTC.

V and J are TRBV6-6 and TRBJ1-1; D gene unclear. Trimming removed 8 bases from V and 2 bases from J, with 9 bases in between. Germline-derived CDR1 and CDR2 are MNHNY and SVGAGI (reference sequence). The CDR3 has 12 residues. Written as DNA, the CDR3 is TGTGCCAGCTGGGAGGGTAACACTGAAGCTTTCTTT. It specifies CASWEGNTEAFF.

The V call is TRBV4-3, the J call TRBJ1-1; 10 bases line up with TRBD1. The trim removed 0 bases at V and 11 bases at J, leaving 9 bases unmatched. The CDR3 totals 15 residues. Germline V gene lookup returns CDR1 LGHNA and CDR2 YSLEER. The CDR3 loop reads CASSQEAPGQGSAFF. The DNA for the CDR3 is TGCGCCAGCAGCCAAGAGGCTCCGGGACAGGGGTCCGCTTTCTTT.

The CDR3 protein is CASTGQGRNQPQHF. CDR3 in DNA: TGTGCCAGTACAGGGCAGGGGCGCAATCAGCCCCAGCATTTT. The rearrangement links TRBV19 to TRBJ1-5; D may be TRBD1 (6 bases). This CDR3 is built from 14 residues. Per germline, CDR1 LNHDA and CDR2 SQIVND (reference sequence). Trimming took 7 bases from V and 2 from J, leaving 12 bases between them.

The chain is built from TRBV7-8 and TRBJ2-5, with D tentatively TRBD2 (7 bases). With 2 bases removed from V and 2 bases from J, the gap between germline ends came to 12 bases. This CDR3 has 15 residues. The germline gives CDR1 SGHVS, CDR2 FQNEAQ. CDR3 protein: CASSLRGGNQETQYF. The CDR3 region has the DNA TGTGCCAGCAGCTTAAGGGGGGGGAATCAAGAGACCCAGTACTTC.

The chain is built from TRBV5-1 and TRBJ2-1; a possible D gene is TRBD2 (5 bases). V lost 5 bases and J 1 base, leaving 19 bases between the germline ends. This CDR3 contains 17 residues. The V gene's germline CDR1 is SGHRS and CDR2 YFSETQ. The CDR3 region is CASRVSLGAESYNEQFF. CDR3 DNA: TGCGCCAGCAGAGTATCCCTGGGAGCAGAGTCCTACAATGAGCAGTTCTTC. Combining the CDR3 with reference TRBV5-1 and TRBJ2-1 gives the whole variable domain KAGVTQTPRYLIKTRGQQVTLSCSPISGHRSVSWYQQTPGQGLQFLFEYFSETQRNKGNFPGRFSGRQFSNSRSEMNVSTLELGDSALYLCASRVSLGAESYNEQFFGPGTRLTVL.

The chain recombines TRBV7-9 with TRBJ2-3; 9 nucleotides match TRBD2. V trimming: 0 bases; J trimming: 1 base; junction bases outside the gene matches: 5. The CDR3 spans 17 residues. Germline CDR1 is SEHNR and CDR2 is FQNEAQ (reference sequence). As DNA, the CDR3 is TGTGCCAGCAGCTTAGCGCTGGGACTAGCTCGCACAGATACGCAGTATTTT. This encodes CASSLALGLARTDTQYF.

The chain links TRBV5-4 to TRBJ2-5; 9 nucleotides match TRBD1. This CDR3 has 13 amino acids. Germline V gives CDR1 SGHNT, CDR2 YYREEE (reference sequence). The junction had 4 bases not matched to a gene; V was cut back by 5 bases and J by 5 bases. The CDR3 here is CASRGQGIETQYF. DNA for the CDR3: TGTGCCAGCAGGGGACAGGGAATTGAGACCCAGTACTTC.

This sequence joins TRBV27 and TRBJ2-2, with 7 positions matching TRBD1. CDR1 is MNHEY, CDR2 SMNVEV, per germline (reference sequence). This CDR3 region has 15 residues. Trimming cost V 2 bases and J 3 bases; bases outside gene matches: 3. The CDR3 is CASSLRGLYTGELFF. The CDR3 bases are TGTGCCAGCAGTTTAAGGGGGCTCTACACCGGGGAGCTGTTTTTT.

As for this clone: Its ends do not fully match the called genes, so a read error is possible. The V gene is TRBV7-2, the J gene TRBJ2-3; 15 bases are a match to TRBD2. The length of the CDR3 is 16 residues. Germline assignment: CDR1 SGHTA and CDR2 FQGNSA. The CDR3 region has the DNA TGTGCCAGCAGCTCCGGACTAGCGGGGGGGACAGGTACGCAGTATTTT. Protein product: CASSSGLAGGTGTQYF.

The chain links TRBV19 to TRBJ1-6; D is uncertain. Germline V gene lookup returns CDR1 LNHDA and CDR2 SQIVND (reference sequence). This CDR3 contains 15 residues. Between the trimmed V and J ends, which lost 5 bases and 0 bases, there was a span of 8 bases. The CDR3 DNA sequence: TGTGCCAGTAGTCCGGGGAGCTCCTATAATTCACCCCTCCACTTT. Amino acid sequence: CASSPGSSYNSPLHF.

This chain uses TRBV2 with TRBJ1-2; 8 nucleotides align to TRBD1. Germline V gene sequence: CDR1 SNHLY, CDR2 FYNNEI. The CDR3 is made up of 13 amino acids. The V and J ends lost 3 bases and 7 bases, in that order; junction bases with no gene match: 4. CDR3 amino acids: CASSDRGLAGYTF. DNA for the CDR3: TGTGCCAGCAGTGACAGGGGGCTCGCTGGCTACACCTTC.

V and J are TRBV6-5 and TRBJ2-1; a possible D gene is TRBD2 (6 bases). Trimming took 4 bases from V and 8 from J, leaving 12 bases between them. CDR1 is MNHEY and CDR2 is SVGAGI in the germline V gene. This CDR3 has 13 residues. CDR3 amino acids: CASSSQGGDEQFF. The DNA for the CDR3 is TGTGCCAGCAGTTCCCAAGGCGGGGATGAGCAGTTCTTC.

V gene TRBV29-1 combines with J gene TRBJ2-3; TRBD2 agrees at 15 bases. Trimming removed 8 bases from V and 4 bases from J; junction bases left unmatched: 4. The CDR3 covers 14 residues. Germline V CDR1 and CDR2: SQVTM, ANQGSEA. In DNA form, the CDR3 reads TGCAGCACGGGGACTAGCGGGGGGCCAGATACGCAGTATTTT. This codes for CSTGTSGGPDTQYF.

V and J are TRBV5-6 and TRBJ2-7; 9 bases fit TRBD1. With V trimmed by 4 bases and J by 6 bases, 5 bases remained unmatched. Germline V lookup: CDR1 SGHDT, CDR2 YYEEEE. The CDR3 totals 13 residues. The CDR3 reads CASSRGTGSEQYF. DNA of the CDR3: TGTGCCAGCAGCCGAGGGACAGGGAGCGAGCAGTACTTC. Full variable domain (outside the CDR3, taken from reference TRBV5-6 and TRBJ2-7): DAGVTQSPTHLIKTRGQQVTLRCSPKSGHDTVSWYQQALGQGPQFIFQYYEEEERQRGNFPDRFSGHQFPNYSSELNVNALLLGDSALYLCASSRGTGSEQYFGPGTRLTVT.

The rearrangement uses TRBV4-1 and TRBJ1-1, with 10 bases lining up with TRBD1. Per the germline V gene, CDR1 is MGHRA and CDR2 is YSYEKL. J gave up 4 bases and V 2 bases, and 4 bases lay outside the gene matches. This CDR3 has 15 residues. Here the CDR3 reads CASSQRGTGATEAFF. The CDR3 DNA is TGCGCCAGCAGCCAACGGGGGACAGGGGCCACTGAAGCTTTCTTT.

The chain uses TRBV7-8 and TRBJ1-5, with a weak D call TRBD1 (5 bases). V was clipped by 3 bases and J by 7 bases, with 16 bases between them. Germline CDR1 and CDR2: SGHVS and FQNEAQ. The CDR3 has 15 amino acids. CDR3 coding DNA: TGTGCCAGCAGCTTCTACAGGACCCCAAGGCAGCCCCAGCATTTT. It specifies CASSFYRTPRQPQHF.

The CDR3 region has the DNA TGTGCCAGCAGTAATCCTTGGGCCTTGAAATATGGCTACACCTTC. This translates into CASSNPWALKYGYTF. The genes are TRBV6-1 and TRBJ1-2; D gene ambiguous. Germline CDR1 reads MNHNS; CDR2 reads SASEGT. The CDR3 contains 15 residues. Deletions cut 5 bases from V and 5 bases from J, with 18 bases between.

V gene TRBV6-1 combines with J gene TRBJ2-5; 7 bases are shared with TRBD2. Germline CDR1 MNHNS, CDR2 SASEGT. The junction had 3 bases not matched to a gene; V was cut back by 4 bases and J by 4 bases. This CDR3 has 13 residues. The CDR3 loop is CASSASGAETQYF. DNA of the CDR3: TGTGCCAGCAGTGCCAGCGGGGCAGAGACCCAGTACTTC.

V gene TRBV4-3 combines with J gene TRBJ2-7; D perhaps matches TRBD2 (6 bases). CDR1 is LGHNA and CDR2 is YSLEER in the germline V gene. CDR3 length: 17 residues. V was shortened by 0 bases and J by 0 bases, with 15 bases between the two germline ends. This chain's CDR3 is CASSQDLISGSSYEQYF. As DNA, the CDR3 is TGCGCCAGCAGCCAAGATCTGATTAGCGGTAGCTCCTACGAGCAGTACTTC.

With respect to this clone: The sample carries other DNA sequences with the same CDR3. This chain links TRBV27 with TRBJ1-1; D is possibly TRBD1 (5 bases). The V end was cut by 2 bases, the J end by 1 base, with 5 bases between. This CDR3 is built from 13 residues. Germline assignment: CDR1 MNHEY and CDR2 SMNVEV (reference sequence). This CDR3 reads CASSLGQNTEAFF. CDR3 DNA sequence: TGTGCCAGCAGTTTAGGACAGAACACTGAAGCTTTCTTT.

This chain connects TRBV10-2 to TRBJ1-1, with D possibly TRBD1 on 5 matching bases. Germline values: CDR1 WSHSY, CDR2 SAAADI. There are 13 residues in the CDR3. The germline V and J ends were trimmed by 6 bases and 3 bases, with 11 bases remaining between them. CDR3 nucleotide sequence: TGCGCCAGCAGCCCCGGGGGATACACTGAAGCTTTCTTT. Encoded protein: CASSPGGYTEAFF.

This chain connects TRBV11-2 to TRBJ2-7; tentatively, D is TRBD2 (5 bases). Germline values: CDR1 SGHAT, CDR2 FQNNGV. V shed 2 bases and J shed 5 bases, with 16 bases lying between them. CDR3 length equals 15 residues. CDR3 protein: CASSLSGPGWDEQYF. In DNA, the CDR3 is TGTGCCAGCAGCTTATCCGGCCCGGGGTGGGACGAGCAGTACTTC.

This chain uses TRBV6-1 with TRBJ1-6; D gene ambiguous. The CDR3 spans 16 residues. Germline V CDR1 and CDR2: MNHNS, SASEGT. V lost 2 bases and J lost 5, with 13 bases in between. CDR3 DNA: TGTGCCAGCAGTGAATTAGCCGTGTTGAATAATTCACCCCTCCACTTT. Its protein is CASSELAVLNNSPLHF.

The V call is TRBV10-1, the J call TRBJ1-1, with D possibly being TRBD1 (5 bases). Deletions cut 8 bases from V and 2 bases from J, with 9 bases between. From germline, CDR1 is WNHNN and CDR2 SYGVQD (reference sequence). There are 12 residues in the CDR3. The CDR3 nucleotides are TGCGCCAGCCAGGGATTAAACACTGAAGCTTTCTTT. Translation gives CASQGLNTEAFF.

V usage is TRBV4-1 and J usage is TRBJ2-5; no reliable D call. V lost 0 bases and J lost 2, with 7 bases in between. CDR1 is MGHRA, CDR2 YSYEKL, per germline. This CDR3 region has 14 residues. The chain's CDR3 is CASSQDQYQETQYF. The CDR3 bases are TGCGCCAGCAGCCAAGATCAGTATCAAGAGACCCAGTACTTC.

This rearrangement joins TRBV5-1 to TRBJ2-1; 9 positions match TRBD2. V gave up 3 bases and J gave up 4 bases; unmatched junction bases: 5. Germline CDR1 SGHRS, CDR2 YFSETQ. This CDR3 has 15 residues. The CDR3 DNA reads TGCGCCAGCAGCTCTGCGGGGGGGCTGTACAATGAGCAGTTCTTC. It specifies CASSSAGGLYNEQFF.

This clone was seen once. The V and J genes are TRBV5-6 and TRBJ1-4; 8 positions agree with TRBD1. Trimming removed 4 bases from V and 8 bases from J; junction bases left unmatched: 10. Germline V gene data show CDR1 as SGHDT and CDR2 as YYEEEE. The CDR3 runs to 15 residues. Written as DNA, the CDR3 is TGTGCCAGCAGCCCCGGACAGGGCCACGGGGAAAAACTGTTTTTT. This gives the protein CASSPGQGHGEKLFF. Looking up the rest from reference TRBV5-6 and TRBJ1-4 gives the full variable domain: DAGVTQSPTHLIKTRGQQVTLRCSPKSGHDTVSWYQQALGQGPQFIFQYYEEEERQRGNFPDRFSGHQFPNYSSELNVNALLLGDSALYLCASSPGQGHGEKLFFGSGTQLSVL.